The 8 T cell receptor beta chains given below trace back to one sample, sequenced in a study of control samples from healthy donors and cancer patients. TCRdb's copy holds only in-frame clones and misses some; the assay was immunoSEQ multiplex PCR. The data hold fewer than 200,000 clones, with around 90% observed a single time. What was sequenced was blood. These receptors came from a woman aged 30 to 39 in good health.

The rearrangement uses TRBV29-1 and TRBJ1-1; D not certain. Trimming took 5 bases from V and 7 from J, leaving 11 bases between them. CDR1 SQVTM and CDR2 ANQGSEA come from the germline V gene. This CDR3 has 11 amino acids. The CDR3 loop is CSVPLRGEAFF. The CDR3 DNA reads TGCAGCGTTCCCCTCCGAGGTGAAGCTTTCTTT.

CDR3 loop: CASSPTQSPGGYTF. The CDR3, as DNA: TGTGCCAGCAGTCCGACTCAGAGCCCGGGGGGCTACACCTTC. This chain links TRBV6-5 with TRBJ1-2; D is ambiguous. The CDR3 has 14 amino acids. Germline V CDR1 and CDR2: MNHEY, SVGAGI. The V gene lost 5 bases and the J gene lost 8 bases, with 18 bases spanning the gap.

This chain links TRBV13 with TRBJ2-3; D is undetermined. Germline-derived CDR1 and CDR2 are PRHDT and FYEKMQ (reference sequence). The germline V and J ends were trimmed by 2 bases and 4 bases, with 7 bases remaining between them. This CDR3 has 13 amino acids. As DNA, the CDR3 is TGTGCCAGCAGCTTAAGCAATGCAGATACGCAGTATTTT. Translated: CASSLSNADTQYF.

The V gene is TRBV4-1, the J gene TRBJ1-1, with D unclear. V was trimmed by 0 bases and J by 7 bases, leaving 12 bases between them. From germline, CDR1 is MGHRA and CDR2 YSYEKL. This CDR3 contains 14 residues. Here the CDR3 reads CASSQDLGPIEAFF. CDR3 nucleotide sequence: TGCGCCAGCAGCCAAGATTTAGGCCCGATTGAAGCTTTCTTT.

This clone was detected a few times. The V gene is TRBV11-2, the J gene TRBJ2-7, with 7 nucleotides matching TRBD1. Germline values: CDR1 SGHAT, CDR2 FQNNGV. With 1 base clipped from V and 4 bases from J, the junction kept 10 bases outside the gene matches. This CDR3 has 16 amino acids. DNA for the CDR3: TGTGCCAGCAGCTTAGGACTACAGGGGTCAGGATACGAGCAGTACTTC. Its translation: CASSLGLQGSGYEQYF.

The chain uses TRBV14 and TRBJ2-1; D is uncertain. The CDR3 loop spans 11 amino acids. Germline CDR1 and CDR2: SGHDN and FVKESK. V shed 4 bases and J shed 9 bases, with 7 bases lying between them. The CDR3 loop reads CASSPGPEQFF. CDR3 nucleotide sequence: TGTGCCAGCAGCCCAGGCCCTGAGCAGTTCTTC.

This chain's CDR3 is CASRWSREPGNTIYF. The CDR3 nucleotides are TGTGCCAGCAGGTGGTCTCGGGAGCCCGGAAACACCATATATTTT. J is TRBJ1-3 and V is TRBV6-5; no clear D gene. This CDR3 contains 15 residues. Germline loops: CDR1 MNHEY, CDR2 SVGAGI. The V end was cut by 6 bases, the J end by 4 bases, with 16 bases between.

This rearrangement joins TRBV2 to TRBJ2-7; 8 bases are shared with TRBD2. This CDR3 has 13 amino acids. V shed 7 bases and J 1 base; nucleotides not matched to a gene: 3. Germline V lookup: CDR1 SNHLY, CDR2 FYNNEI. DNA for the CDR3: TGTGCCAGCACCCGCGGGAGGTCCTACGAGCAGTACTTC. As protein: CASTRGRSYEQYF.